This T cell receptor beta chain was identified during a study of blood T cell repertoires in COVID-19. In the study overall: Acute and convalescent COVID-19 samples came from the United States, Italy and Spain.

CDR1 is MNHEY and CDR2 is SMNVEV in the germline V gene (reference sequence). The CDR3 covers 12 residues. The V end lost 6 bases, the J end lost 6 bases, and 8 bases lay between the germline ends. In the source study's methods: Reference gene primer amplification gave estimated nucleated cell counts. Only in-frame clones appear in the TCRdb table, and some are missing; sequencing was by immunoSEQ multiplex PCR. D and trimming were read from the DNA, whereas the V and J calls and clone size are those reported in that table. The sample yields roughly 330,000 clones, around 86% seen once. This chain connects TRBV27 to TRBJ1-4; D not resolved. The sequence derives from a woman between 50 and 59 years old with acute or convalescent COVID-19. Sequenced: peripheral blood. CDR3 sequence: CASSDGDEKLFF. For the CDR3, the DNA is TGTGCCAGCAGCGACGGAGATGAAAAACTGTTTTTT.